The T cell receptor (beta chain) described here comes from a study of cytomegalovirus exposure and HLA in healthy donors (dated 2017 in TCRdb). For the wider study: In an earlier analysis of roughly 500 of the donors, about 260 Gb of sequence data and about 110 million unique TCR beta sequences from approximately 180 million T cells were reported. High-throughput TCR immunosequencing, statistical association of individual TCRs with disease status, and machine learning were combined to predict cytomegalovirus infection status. The aim of the study was to test whether cataloging public T cell receptors could identify signatures of past pathogen exposure. Every discovery cohort repertoire had been produced on one sequencing platform. Besides the first cohort of 550 to 750 subjects, a separate validation cohort made up of 120 different subjects was used. Genome-wide SNP genotypes for about 65% of the 666 donors were used in a later genetic analysis, which treated that subset as a discovery cohort. Because of strong linkage in the cohort, a handful of DR-DQ haplotypes were treated as single units for association and clustering. Donor age, sex, ethnicity and CMV serostatus were collected together with the repertoire data. Class I and class II HLA loci were covered by the typing at four-digit resolution. Among around 400 genotyped donors of the cohort, an average of about 220,000 unique TCR beta nucleotide sequences was sequenced per donor, of which about 20% were non-productive. The later analysis used no new phenotypic data to find candidate immune exposures, relying instead on TCR beta sequences and their occurrence across donors. Among the roughly 370 genotyped donors, 81% belonged to the genetic ancestry cluster associated with self-reported Caucasian donors. Using immunosequencing, the study profiled T cell repertoires from around 680 subjects and related those repertoires to cytomegalovirus serostatus. In a later analysis, previously published TCR beta repertoires from 500 to 750 donors were re-analyzed and high-resolution HLA genotyping was added so that TCR occurrence patterns could be studied. The number of donors typed differed by locus, with roughly 620-640 for A, B, C, DRB1 and DQB1, roughly 550 for DQA1, 600 to 610 for DPA1, and some 440 for DPB1. An early release covering about 600 HLA-typed donors comprised roughly 300 gigabases of sequencing data and about 90 million unique TCR sequences. In an earlier analysis of roughly 600 of the donors, high-throughput TCR beta sequencing was used to judge whether each TCR beta V gene segment behaved as functional or pseudogenic. Paper-wide results and their limitations: Some IMGT-functional V segments, including TRBV6-2 and TRBV6-3, could not be distinguished by the 87-base-pair reads and were therefore excluded. Specific HLA alleles were associated with 15,000 to 20,000 TCR beta sequences at a false discovery rate of 0.05 in a later analysis. In a later genetic analysis, a missense DCLRE1C variant was associated with V-gene and J-gene trimming of TCR beta chains, and the association was replicated in an independent cohort. A further reported finding was that TCR beta sequences accurately predicted the HLA-A and HLA-B alleles for most subjects in the first cohort. Most CMV-associated TCR beta chains appeared to be HLA-restricted in a later analysis, and the HLA associations seemed to be driven largely by CMV exposure. When HLA alleles, especially DR and DQ, strongly co-occurred, TCR associations were difficult to assign to individual alleles. In a later analysis, several top co-occurrence clusters were reported to appear linked to parvovirus B19, influenza, CMV and Epstein-Barr virus. The authors suggested that the approach could potentially be extended to other disease states and immunological phenotypes. While some public TCRs were present in many individuals, most TCR sequences turned up only very rarely across donors. HLA typing was unavailable for some donors at each locus, so association tests used only the typed subset. According to a later analysis, TCR association rates differed among HLA loci, with DRB1 alleles showing the most associated TCRs and HLA-C alleles showing the fewest. Roughly uniform sequencing depth across donors was assumed in presence/absence analyses, although this assumption may not hold. The earlier analysis of almost 600 of the donors excluded 15 to 20 rarely observed V segments, including chromosome 9 orphons, because counts were too low. A total of 150 or so TCR beta chains were listed by the study as associated with cytomegalovirus. A few of the identified cytomegalovirus-associated TCR beta chains were confirmed in vitro to be specific for cytomegalovirus antigens. The cohort was sequenced for TCR beta chains only, and without alpha or paired-chain data the features that could be detected were limited. Cytomegalovirus status was reported to be diagnosed by the classifier with high specificity and sensitivity in both the original and validation cohorts. Compared with equally common non-associated chains, HLA-associated TCR beta chains in a later analysis were more clonally expanded and had lower generation probabilities. For the cohort, immune exposure information was limited to CMV serostatus. Broadly in line with IMGT annotations, most TCR beta V segments showed up in productive rearrangements about 90% or about 30% of the time in an earlier analysis of a few hundred of the donors. A later genetic analysis reported fewer N-insertions in productive TCRs among donors in an Asian-associated ancestry cluster than the roughly 700-donor mean. Correlated functional status among segregating V segments might reflect linkage disequilibrium, but an unknown experimental factor could not be ruled out. A cluster of highly shared sequence variants was judged likely to represent a technical artifact of the sequencing pipeline.

After removal of 0 bases from V and 1 base from J, the junction retains 12 bases not matched to a gene. CDR1 and CDR2 (MGHRA, YSYEKL) derive from the germline V gene. Reading from cysteine to phenylalanine, the CDR3 counts 21 amino acids. CDR3 DNA only is kept here, 63 bases in frame from base 1. The method behind the library was the immunoSEQ multiplex PCR assay. A mixture of 60 forward primers for TCR Vbeta segments and 13 reverse primers for TCR Jbeta segments was used in the multiplex PCR. The CDR3 region of rearranged TCR beta genes was amplified from genomic DNA by a multiplex PCR assay. On the Illumina HiSeq System, the amplified TCR beta libraries were sequenced as 87-base-pair reads. The original methods were these. In a later analysis, some 80 million unique TCR beta chains were counted across the 650 to 700 repertoires, and roughly 10 million of these chains were shared by at least two donors. Raw reads were error-corrected and collapsed into unique sequences by a nearest-neighbor algorithm in which closely related sequences were merged to remove PCR and sequencing errors. Alignment of CDR3 sequences to IMGT reference sequences was used to assign V, D and J gene segments. For a sequence to be retained, a match of at least six nucleotides was required to both a V gene segment and a J gene segment. A rearrangement was called productive if the CDR3 had no stop codons and remained in frame with V and J, and every other rearrangement was called non-productive. CDR3 was defined according to IMGT convention as the region running from the second conserved V-encoded cysteine to the conserved J-encoded phenylalanine. The earlier analysis of some 540 of the donors excluded any sequence lacking an unambiguous match to a single V gene segment. An earlier analysis of 550 to 650 of the donors classified V segments as functional when productive rearrangements were above 56.7% and as segregating when the standard deviation between donors was above 5%. A statistical classification framework was developed to diagnose cytomegalovirus status using the catalog of TCR beta chain sequences. A later analysis assigned V and J genes by comparing TCR nucleotide sequences with IMGT/GENE-DB human TR gene sequences. Using the TCRdist pipeline, a later analysis assigned CDR3 sequences along with most-parsimonious VDJ recombination scenarios. In a later analysis, each TCR beta chain was defined by its CDR3 amino acid sequence together with its V-gene family, and reads without a unique V-gene family were excluded. In a later analysis, approximately 590 highly shared, low-generation-probability nucleotide sequences were removed to address suspected cross-contamination and a sequencing artifact. In a later analysis, a clonal expansion index for each public chain was calculated from normalized within-repertoire ranks of inferred template counts. In a later analysis, generation probabilities were computed with a VDJ recombination model fitted to out-of-frame rearrangements, and the resulting probabilities were checked against IGoR. In a later analysis, TCR-TCR, TCR-HLA and TCR-CMV co-occurrence was scored with hypergeometric tests, and a repertoire-size bias correction was applied to TCR pairs. In a later analysis, false discovery rates were estimated by permuting HLA or CMV assignments 20 times. A later analysis grouped co-occurring TCRs with DBSCAN, adding TCRdist sequence similarity when clustering within HLA-allele-positive subsets. Repertoires with fewer than 30,000 or more than 120,000 public chains were left out of co-occurrence clustering, as were five repertoires with anomalous nucleotide sharing. Imported from immuneACCESS, the table was reduced by TCRdb to in-frame sequences with V and J called. These copies leave out some clones; in studies compared against another copy, an unresolved V gene accounts for under half, and the cause of the remainder is not known. V, J and clone size are taken as reported in that table, and D and trimming were inferred from the DNA itself. The sample includes some 200,000 clones, with roughly 87% observed a single time. The ten largest clonotypes hold 1.6% of the sample.

A word on this clone: It has no known antigen specificity. Base qualities are missing; no much larger clone stands one base away.

The cohort consisted of fewer than 700 healthy bone marrow donors. Cohort members were all nominally healthy when sampled, although unrecorded immune exposures were likely present. The donor was CMV seronegative and was included in the group of approximately 350 seronegative cohort members. Each donor provided a peripheral blood sample, and peripheral blood mononuclear cells were used for TCR beta sequencing. Genomic DNA was extracted from the blood cell samples with the Qiagen DNeasy Blood Extraction Kit. Recombination linked TRBV4-1 to TRBJ2-3; 14 central bases correspond to TRBD2. The sequencing sample was made of PBMCs. The clonotype originates from a man aged 50-60 years in good health and CMV-seronegative. The nucleotide sequence is given as TGCGCCAGCAGCCAAGATCTGACTAGCGGGGGGGGAAGGGTGGGCACAGATACGCAGTATTTT. This encodes CASSQDLTSGGGRVGTDTQYF.